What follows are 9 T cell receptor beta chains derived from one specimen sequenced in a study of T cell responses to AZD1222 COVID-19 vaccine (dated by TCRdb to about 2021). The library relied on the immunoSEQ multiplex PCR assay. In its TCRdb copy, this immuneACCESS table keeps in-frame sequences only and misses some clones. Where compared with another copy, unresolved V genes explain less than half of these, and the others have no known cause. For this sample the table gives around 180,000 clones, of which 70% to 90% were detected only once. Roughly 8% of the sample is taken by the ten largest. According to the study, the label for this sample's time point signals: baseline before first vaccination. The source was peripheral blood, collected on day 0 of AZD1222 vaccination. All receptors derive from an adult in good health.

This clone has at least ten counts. The CDR3 coding sequence is TGCGCCAGCAGCCAAGGCCCTAGCGGGGGCGTGAACGAGCAGTACTTC. Its translation: CASSQGPSGGVNEQYF. The chain links TRBV4-3 to TRBJ2-7, with 10 bases identical to TRBD2. Trimming at V came to 1 base and at J to 5 bases, leaving 8 bases not matched to a gene. In germline, CDR1 is LGHNA, CDR2 YSLEER. The CDR3 spans 16 residues.

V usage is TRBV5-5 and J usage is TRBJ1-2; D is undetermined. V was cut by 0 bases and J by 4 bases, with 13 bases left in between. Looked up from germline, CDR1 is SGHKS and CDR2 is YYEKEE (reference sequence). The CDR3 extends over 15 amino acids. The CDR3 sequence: CASSLAARQLYGYTF. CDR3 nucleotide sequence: TGTGCCAGCAGCTTGGCCGCCCGGCAGCTCTATGGCTACACCTTC.

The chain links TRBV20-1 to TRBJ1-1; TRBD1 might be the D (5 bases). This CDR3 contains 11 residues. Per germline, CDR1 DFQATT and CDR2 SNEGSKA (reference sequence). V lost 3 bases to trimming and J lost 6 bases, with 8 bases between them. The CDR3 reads CSARLGPEAFF. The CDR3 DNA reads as TGCAGTGCTAGGCTGGGGCCTGAAGCTTTCTTT.

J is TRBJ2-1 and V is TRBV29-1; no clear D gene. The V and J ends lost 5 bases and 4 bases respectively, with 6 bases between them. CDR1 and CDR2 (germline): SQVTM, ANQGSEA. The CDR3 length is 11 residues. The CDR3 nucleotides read TGCAGCGTTAGGAGTTACAATGAGCAGTTCTTC. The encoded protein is CSVRSYNEQFF.

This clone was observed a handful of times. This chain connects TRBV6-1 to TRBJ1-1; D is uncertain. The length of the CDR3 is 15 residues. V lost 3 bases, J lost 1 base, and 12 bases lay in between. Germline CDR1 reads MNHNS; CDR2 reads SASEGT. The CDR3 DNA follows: TGTGCCAGCAGTGATCCCGACTTGGGGAACACTGAAGCTTTCTTT. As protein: CASSDPDLGNTEAFF.

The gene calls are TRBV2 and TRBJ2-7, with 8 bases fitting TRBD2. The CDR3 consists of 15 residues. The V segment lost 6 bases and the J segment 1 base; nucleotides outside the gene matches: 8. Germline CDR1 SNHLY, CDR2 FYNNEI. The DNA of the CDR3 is TGTGCCAGCAGAGGGAGGACTAGCTCTTCCTACGAGCAGTACTTC. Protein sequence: CASRGRTSSSYEQYF.

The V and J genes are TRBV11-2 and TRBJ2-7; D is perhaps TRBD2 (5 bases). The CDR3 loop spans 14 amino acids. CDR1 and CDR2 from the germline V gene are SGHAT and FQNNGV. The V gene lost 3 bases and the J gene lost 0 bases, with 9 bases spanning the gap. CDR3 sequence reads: CASSFIGSSYEQYF. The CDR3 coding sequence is TGTGCCAGCAGCTTTATAGGGAGCTCCTACGAGCAGTACTTC.

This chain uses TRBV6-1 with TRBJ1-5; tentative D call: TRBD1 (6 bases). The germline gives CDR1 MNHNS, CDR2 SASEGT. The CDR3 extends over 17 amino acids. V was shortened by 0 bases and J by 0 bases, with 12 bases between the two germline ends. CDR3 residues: CASSEAQGWYSNQPQHF. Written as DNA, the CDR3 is TGTGCCAGCAGTGAAGCGCAGGGGTGGTATAGCAATCAGCCCCAGCATTTT.

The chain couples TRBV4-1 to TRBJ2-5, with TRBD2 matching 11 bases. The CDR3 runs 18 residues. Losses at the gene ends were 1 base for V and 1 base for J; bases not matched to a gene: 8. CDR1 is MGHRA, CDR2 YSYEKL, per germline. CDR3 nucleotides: TGCGCCAGCAGCCAAGGACTAGCGGGGCCTAGGGGCCAAGAGACCCAGTACTTC. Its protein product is CASSQGLAGPRGQETQYF.